This T cell receptor (beta chain) was recovered during a study of cytomegalovirus exposure and HLA in healthy donors. Study observations and caveats: Roughly uniform depth of sequencing across donors was assumed in presence/absence analyses. Among TCR beta chains, those listed as cytomegalovirus-associated numbered roughly 150.

In nominal health when sampled, donors likely had unrecorded immune exposures nonetheless. V shed 5 bases, J shed 1 base, and the junction held 7 bases outside the gene matches. Per the germline V gene, CDR1 is SGHTA and CDR2 is FQGTGA. The CDR3 length is 16 residues. A word on this clone: The antigen remains undetermined.

The PCR used 60 Vbeta and 13 Jbeta primers. Sequenced by immunoSEQ multiplex PCR; TCRdb stores in-frame clones only, minus some. Here the sample spans some 130,000 clones, roughly 74% being singletons. Sequenced: PBMCs. The source is a male donor in good health and CMV-seronegative. This rearrangement joins TRBV7-3 to TRBJ2-1; 8 bases are shared with TRBD2. The CDR3 DNA sequence: TGTGCCAGCAGCCACGATAGCGGGACTTCCTACAATGAGCAGTTCTTC. Its translation: CASSHDSGTSYNEQFF.